The 21 T cell receptor beta chains in this list originate from one sample, sequenced in a study of T-cell reconstitution after alpha-beta-depleted transplantation in children. Preparation of the TCRbeta library was carried out with unique molecular identifiers. TCRdb analysed the PCR reads with MiXCR anew, one entry per CDR3 protein. There are about 230,000 distinct CDR3 sequences in the sample; around 9.7% occur only once, and less than 6% lies in the top ten. This sample comprised PBMCs from the stem cell graft donor, obtained from the stem cell graft. These receptors all come from a human donor who donated a stem cell graft to a child with SCID.

This clonotype occurred many times. Here the CDR3 reads CASSLDSGEWSQYF. The CDR3 DNA follows: TGCGCCAGCAGCTTGGATTCTGGGGAATGGTCCCAGTACTTC. The chain carries TRBV5-1 and TRBJ2-5; D is undetermined. The CDR3 has 14 amino acids. Germline V gene sequence: CDR1 SGHRS, CDR2 YFSETQ. Trimming pared 0 bases from V and 9 bases from J, leaving 15 bases between.

The chain joins TRBV30 to TRBJ1-3; D uncertain. Germline CDR1 and CDR2: GTSNPN and SVGIG (reference sequence). The CDR3 is made up of 14 amino acids. Trimming removed 0 bases from V and 2 bases from J, with 8 bases in between. Written as DNA, the CDR3 is TGTGCCTGGAGTGTAGGCGGCCCTGGAAACACCATATATTTT. As protein: CAWSVGGPGNTIYF.

This clonotype appeared many times. This chain joins TRBV5-1 and TRBJ2-5; no firm D call. The CDR3 sequence is 13 residues long. V was trimmed by 3 bases and J by 1 base, leaving 7 bases between them. Germline V gives CDR1 SGHRS, CDR2 YFSETQ. The CDR3 nucleotides read TGCGCCAGCAGCTGGACGGTCCAAGAGACCCAGTACTTC. It specifies CASSWTVQETQYF.

This clonotype was detected ten times or more. The CDR3: CSARPREGYTF. The CDR3 nucleotides are TGCAGTGCTAGACCCAGGGAAGGCTACACCTTC. The gene calls are TRBV20-1 and TRBJ1-2, with D perhaps TRBD1 (5 bases). The CDR3 length is 11 residues. V shed 2 bases and J shed 8 bases, with 9 bases lying between them. Germline V gene sequence: CDR1 DFQATT, CDR2 SNEGSKA (reference sequence).

This clonotype was picked up a small number of times. The chain employs TRBV27 and TRBJ1-4, with D perhaps matching TRBD1 (6 bases). Per the germline V gene, CDR1 is MNHEY and CDR2 is SMNVEV (reference sequence). Trimming left V 5 bases short and J 0 bases short, with 16 bases between. The length of the CDR3 is 17 residues. The CDR3 nucleotides read TGTGCCAGCAGTAAAGGACAGACTTGGCCAACTAATGAAAAACTGTTTTTT. Protein product: CASSKGQTWPTNEKLFF.

In this sample, this clonotype turned up many times. This chain joins TRBV11-2 and TRBJ2-7; TRBD1 aligns across 10 bases. The CDR3 has 14 residues. Germline V lookup: CDR1 SGHAT, CDR2 FQNNGV. V lost 5 bases to trimming and J lost 5 bases; unmatched junction nucleotides: 6. The CDR3 region has the DNA TGTGCCAGCAGCCTCCGGGACAGGGGCGACGAGCAGTACTTC. This sequence encodes CASSLRDRGDEQYF.

This chain links TRBV7-2 with TRBJ2-7, with D unclear. CDR3 size: 14 residues. CDR1 and CDR2 (germline): SGHTA, FQGNSA. V lost 2 bases and J 4 bases, leaving 12 bases between the germline ends. CDR3 sequence (DNA): TGTGCCAGCAGCTTAATGACCCAATCTTACGAGCAGTACTTC. Translation gives CASSLMTQSYEQYF.

Many counts were recorded for this clonotype. This chain connects TRBV6-1 to TRBJ1-1; D not certain. Germline V gene data show CDR1 as MNHNS and CDR2 as SASEGT. Between the trimmed V and J ends, which lost 6 bases and 1 base, there was a span of 9 bases. This CDR3 contains 13 residues. CDR3 loop: CASSLDWNTEAFF. For the CDR3, the DNA is TGTGCCAGCAGCCTCGACTGGAACACTGAAGCTTTCTTT.

This clonotype was observed many times. The rearrangement joins TRBV12-5 to TRBJ2-3, with 8 bases lining up with TRBD1. There are 15 residues in the CDR3. Germline CDR1 LGHNT, CDR2 FRNRAP. After removal of 3 bases from V and 0 bases from J, the junction contained 2 bases not matched to a gene. The CDR3 DNA reads as TGTGCTAGTGGTTTCGGACAGGGCAGCACAGATACGCAGTATTTT. Translating it yields CASGFGQGSTDTQYF.

This clonotype was counted ten times or more. CDR3 sequence reads: CASSIRGTGGADTQYF. CDR3 sequence (DNA): TGTGCCAGTAGTATAAGGGGGACAGGGGGCGCAGATACGCAGTATTTT. The chain employs TRBV19 and TRBJ2-3; 12 positions match TRBD1. From germline, CDR1 is LNHDA and CDR2 SQIVND (reference sequence). The CDR3 is 16 residues long. V lost 2 bases, J lost 4 bases, and 4 bases stayed unmatched.

This clonotype showed up many times. The genes are TRBV5-5 and TRBJ1-6, with D hard to call. The V gene lost 4 bases and the J gene lost 5 bases, with 16 bases spanning the gap. Germline CDR1 is SGHKS and CDR2 is YYEKEE (reference sequence). There are 16 residues in the CDR3. The CDR3 loop is CASSNRASMDNSPLHF. The CDR3 region has the DNA TGTGCCAGCAGCAACCGGGCCAGCATGGATAATTCACCCCTCCACTTT.

V is TRBV27 and J is TRBJ2-5; unclear D gene. V was shortened by 0 bases and J by 2 bases, with 7 bases between the two germline ends. This CDR3 spans 14 amino acids. Germline V CDR1 and CDR2: MNHEY, SMNVEV (reference sequence). The CDR3 is CASSLSNGQETQYF. In nucleotides, the CDR3 is TGTGCCAGCAGTTTATCCAACGGGCAAGAGACCCAGTACTTC.

This clonotype has at least ten counts. The rearrangement links TRBV4-3 to TRBJ1-5; weak D call: TRBD1 (5 bases). Germline values: CDR1 LGHNA, CDR2 YSLEER. This CDR3 is built from 15 residues. V was cut by 1 base and J by 0 bases, with 7 bases left in between. The CDR3 here is CASSQVQGSNQPQHF. The CDR3 region has the DNA TGCGCCAGCAGCCAAGTTCAGGGTAGCAATCAGCCCCAGCATTTT.

The chain has TRBV12-3 or TRBV12-4 and TRBJ1-2; D may be TRBD1 (6 bases). CDR3 size: 14 residues. Trimming stripped 5 bases from V and 0 bases from J, with 10 bases between. As DNA, the CDR3 is TGTGCCAGCAGTACAGGGTTAGCTAACTATGGCTACACCTTC. This codes for CASSTGLANYGYTF.

This clonotype was seen at least ten times. V usage is TRBV5-1 and J usage is TRBJ2-7; 10 bases agree with TRBD1. There are 15 residues in the CDR3. V was pared by 4 bases and J by 5 bases, with 9 bases of the junction left unmatched. CDR1 and CDR2 (germline): SGHRS, YFSETQ. CDR3 region: CASSPSTGGLNEQYF. The DNA for the CDR3 is TGCGCCAGCAGCCCCTCGACAGGGGGCTTGAACGAGCAGTACTTC.

The CDR3 sequence: CASSSAGVSEAFF. In nucleotides, the CDR3 is TGTGCCAGCAGCTCCGCGGGGGTTTCTGAAGCTTTCTTT. The rearrangement uses TRBV7-9 and TRBJ1-1; D may be TRBD1 (5 bases). The V end was cut by 4 bases, the J end by 6 bases, with 12 bases between. The CDR3 sequence is 13 residues long. Germline V gene data show CDR1 as SEHNR and CDR2 as FQNEAQ (reference sequence). The variable domain in full, with the rest retrieved from reference TRBV7-9 and TRBJ1-1, is DTGVSQNPRHKITKRGQNVTFRCDPISEHNRLYWYRQTLGQGPEFLTYFQNEAQLEKSRLLSDRFSAERPKGSFSTLEIQRTEQGDSAMYLCASSSAGVSEAFFGQGTRLTVV.

The gene calls are TRBV7-8 and TRBJ2-3; D gene uncertain. Between the trimmed V and J ends, which lost 3 bases and 2 bases, there was a span of 15 bases. Germline CDR1 and CDR2: SGHVS and FQNEAQ. The CDR3 runs 16 residues. The CDR3 DNA sequence: TGTGCCAGCAGCTTCCGGGCCCGAGGTCTCACAGATACGCAGTATTTT. It encodes CASSFRARGLTDTQYF.

This clonotype was seen at least ten times. The chain couples TRBV18 to TRBJ2-3; 7 bases match TRBD2. The CDR3 has 14 residues. From germline, CDR1 is KGHSH and CDR2 LQKENI. With 2 bases clipped from V and 4 bases from J, the junction kept 3 bases outside the gene matches. The CDR3 is CASSPAGVADTQYF. The CDR3, as DNA: TGTGCCAGCTCACCAGCGGGGGTGGCAGATACGCAGTATTTT.

There are many counts of this clonotype. The chain recombines TRBV12-3 or TRBV12-4 with TRBJ1-2; D is possibly TRBD1 (5 bases). The CDR3 has 14 residues. V was pared by 6 bases and J by 4 bases, with 15 bases between. The CDR3 loop reads CASSPGLTRYGYTF. As DNA, the CDR3 is TGTGCCAGCAGCCCGGGACTGACTCGCTATGGCTACACCTTC.

In this sample, this clonotype turned up many times. The chain carries TRBV5-1 and TRBJ2-4; no clear D. The V end was cut by 0 bases, the J end by 5 bases, with 6 bases between. The CDR3 consists of 13 residues. Germline CDR1 and CDR2: SGHRS and YFSETQ. The CDR3 is CASSLGHQNIQYF. For the CDR3, the DNA is TGCGCCAGCAGCTTGGGACACCAAAACATTCAGTACTTC.

This clonotype has ten or more counts. The rearrangement links TRBV20-1 to TRBJ2-3; 8 bases match TRBD1. This CDR3 comprises 16 residues. The germline V gene has CDR1 DFQATT and CDR2 SNEGSKA (reference sequence). Losses at the gene ends were 5 bases for V and 1 base for J; bases not matched to a gene: 11. The CDR3 spells CSAETETGAGTDTQYF. In nucleotides, the CDR3 is TGCAGTGCTGAAACGGAGACAGGGGCCGGCACAGATACGCAGTATTTT.